The 24 T cell receptor beta chains below come from one sample, sequenced in a study of siplizumab effects on memory and regulatory T cells. Profiling relied on immunoSEQ multiplex PCR, and the TCRdb table lists in-frame clones only, not all of them. The sample yields 100,000 or so clones, over 90% seen once. The sample consisted of non-Treg CD4+ T cells sorted from blood. These receptors originate from a human donor in good health.

This chain connects TRBV7-2 to TRBJ2-7; TRBD1 might be the D (6 bases). The ends were cut back, 2 bases at V and 6 bases at J, with 14 bases in the middle. This CDR3 region has 14 residues. The germline V gene has CDR1 SGHTA and CDR2 FQGNSA. The CDR3, as DNA: TGTGCCAGCAGCTTAATACAGGGTCGGGGCGAGCAGTACTTC. This codes for CASSLIQGRGEQYF.

V and J are TRBV30 and TRBJ2-7, with TRBD2 identical over 8 bases. V lost 0 bases to trimming and J lost 7 bases; unmatched junction nucleotides: 14. Germline loops: CDR1 GTSNPN, CDR2 SVGIG (reference sequence). The CDR3 has 16 residues. The CDR3 loop reads CAWSVRGSGGPGEQYF. Here the CDR3 DNA reads TGTGCCTGGAGTGTAAGGGGGTCGGGAGGGCCGGGAGAGCAGTACTTC.

The V call is TRBV19, the J call TRBJ2-2; a possible D gene is TRBD1 (5 bases). Between the trimmed V and J ends, which lost 4 bases and 6 bases, there was a span of 12 bases. Per germline, CDR1 LNHDA and CDR2 SQIVND (reference sequence). This CDR3 comprises 14 residues. The CDR3 is CASSTSQVPGELFF. The CDR3 nucleotides are TGTGCCAGTAGTACATCACAGGTGCCCGGGGAGCTGTTTTTT.

The V and J genes are TRBV7-9 and TRBJ1-2, with D possibly matching TRBD1 (6 bases). V was shortened by 4 bases and J by 4 bases, with 16 bases between the two germline ends. Germline V CDR1 and CDR2: SEHNR, FQNEAQ (reference sequence). This CDR3 spans 15 amino acids. CDR3 residues: CASSWPQGKGYGYTF. CDR3 nucleotides: TGTGCCAGCAGCTGGCCGCAGGGGAAAGGCTATGGCTACACCTTC.

J is TRBJ2-7 and V is TRBV27, with TRBD2 identical over 9 bases. The trim removed 7 bases at V and 0 bases at J, leaving 4 bases unmatched. Germline V gene lookup returns CDR1 MNHEY and CDR2 SMNVEV (reference sequence). This CDR3 region has 14 residues. The CDR3 loop reads CASNGGRASYEQYF. In nucleotides, the CDR3 is TGTGCCAGCAACGGCGGGAGGGCCTCCTACGAGCAGTACTTC.

The chain combines TRBV5-4 with TRBJ2-1; 8 nucleotides match TRBD2. This CDR3 comprises 17 residues. Germline CDR1 reads SGHNT; CDR2 reads YYREEE (reference sequence). V lost 2 bases to trimming and J lost 4 bases; unmatched junction nucleotides: 11. The chain's CDR3 is CASSFGGASGLYNEQFF. CDR3 coding DNA: TGTGCCAGCAGCTTCGGGGGGGCTAGCGGGTTGTACAATGAGCAGTTCTTC. Full variable domain (outside the CDR3, taken from reference TRBV5-4 and TRBJ2-1): ETGVTQSPTHLIKTRGQQVTLRCSSQSGHNTVSWYQQALGQGPQFIFQYYREEENGRGNFPPRFSGLQFPNYSSELNVNALELDDSALYLCASSFGGASGLYNEQFFGPGTRLTVL.

CDR3 residues: CASSGQGAYNSPLHF. DNA for the CDR3: TGTGCCAGCAGTGGCCAGGGGGCCTATAATTCACCCCTCCACTTT. The rearrangement joins TRBV2 to TRBJ1-6; 7 nucleotides align to TRBD1. J gave up 2 bases and V 4 bases, and 2 bases lay outside the gene matches. Germline V gene data show CDR1 as SNHLY and CDR2 as FYNNEI. CDR3 length: 15 amino acids.

The chain couples TRBV6-6 to TRBJ1-1; 9 bases agree with TRBD1. V lost 8 bases and J lost 4; bases outside the gene matches: 8. This CDR3 contains 14 residues. Looked up from germline, CDR1 is MNHNY and CDR2 is SVGAGI (reference sequence). CDR3 in DNA: TGTGCCAGCGGAGACAGGGGGTATTCCACTGAAGCTTTCTTT. It encodes CASGDRGYSTEAFF.

This chain joins TRBV20-1 and TRBJ2-1; no reliable D call. This CDR3 has 11 residues. The V and J ends lost 3 bases and 10 bases respectively, with 10 bases between them. CDR1 is DFQATT and CDR2 is SNEGSKA in the germline V gene (reference sequence). CDR3 DNA sequence: TGCAGTGCTAGTCACGCGATCGAGCAGTTCTTC. It yields the protein CSASHAIEQFF.

This chain joins TRBV5-1 and TRBJ2-2; 8 positions match TRBD1. With 3 bases clipped from V and 0 bases from J, the junction kept 13 bases outside the gene matches. From germline, CDR1 is SGHRS and CDR2 YFSETQ. The CDR3 is 19 residues long. In DNA form, the CDR3 reads TGCGCCAGCAGCTCGCTAAGGGACAGGAGATTCACGAACACCGGGGAGCTGTTTTTT. This translates into CASSSLRDRRFTNTGELFF. The complete variable domain, with remaining parts taken from reference TRBV5-1 and TRBJ2-2, reads KAGVTQTPRYLIKTRGQQVTLSCSPISGHRSVSWYQQTPGQGLQFLFEYFSETQRNKGNFPGRFSGRQFSNSRSEMNVSTLELGDSALYLCASSSLRDRRFTNTGELFFGEGSRLTVL.

V and J are TRBV6-5 and TRBJ2-5; D call uncertain. The germline V gene has CDR1 MNHEY and CDR2 SVGAGI. The CDR3 contains 13 residues. Trimming took 8 bases from V and 2 from J, leaving 12 bases between them. CDR3 sequence reads: CASHRSRQETQYF. The CDR3 DNA follows: TGTGCCAGCCACCGCTCGCGGCAAGAGACCCAGTACTTC.

The V gene is TRBV15, the J gene TRBJ2-1; D is uncertain. CDR1 LNHNV and CDR2 YYDKDF come from the germline V gene (reference sequence). The CDR3 is 15 residues long. The V gene lost 2 bases and the J gene lost 6 bases, with 14 bases spanning the gap. CDR3 sequence: CATSRIGPGGNEQFF. As DNA, the CDR3 is TGTGCCACCAGCAGAATTGGCCCCGGCGGCAATGAGCAGTTCTTC.

The V and J genes are TRBV5-1 and TRBJ2-1, with a weak D call TRBD2 (6 bases). Germline-derived CDR1 and CDR2 are SGHRS and YFSETQ. V was shortened by 0 bases and J by 6 bases, with 16 bases between the two germline ends. The CDR3 has 16 amino acids. This CDR3 is CASSLDGGGRTNEQFF. The CDR3 nucleotides read TGCGCCAGCAGCTTGGATGGCGGAGGGCGAACCAATGAGCAGTTCTTC.

The chain has TRBV5-1 and TRBJ2-2, with D perhaps matching TRBD2 (7 bases). CDR3 size: 15 residues. CDR1 and CDR2 from the germline V gene are SGHRS and YFSETQ. The V end lost 0 bases, the J end lost 5 bases, and 11 bases lay between the germline ends. The CDR3, as DNA: TGCGCCAGCAGCTTGGACAGGGACTATACCGGGGAGCTGTTTTTT. Translation gives CASSLDRDYTGELFF.

The genes are TRBV5-1 and TRBJ2-7; D remains ambiguous. In germline, CDR1 is SGHRS, CDR2 YFSETQ. The CDR3 contains 15 residues. Trimming removed 0 bases from V and 0 bases from J, with 10 bases in between. In DNA, the CDR3 is TGCGCCAGCAGCTTGGAACTTTTCGGCTCCTACGAGCAGTACTTC. Its protein product is CASSLELFGSYEQYF.

This chain uses TRBV23-1 with TRBJ1-2; tentatively, D is TRBD1 (6 bases). TRBV23-1 is an ORF, with its function uncertain. CDR3 length equals 14 residues. V lost 8 bases and J lost 8, with 21 bases in between. Written as DNA, the CDR3 is TGCGCCAGCCCCCATCAGGGGAGGGGGTCAGGCTACACCTTC. Amino acid sequence: CASPHQGRGSGYTF.

This clone has only one observation. This chain connects TRBV5-1 to TRBJ2-1, with D perhaps matching TRBD1 or TRBD2 (5 bases each). The CDR3 length is 12 residues. Germline V gene lookup returns CDR1 SGHRS and CDR2 YFSETQ. The V end lost 0 bases, the J end lost 9 bases, and 7 bases lay between the germline ends. CDR3 sequence reads: CASSLGGGEQFF. CDR3 bases: TGCGCCAGCAGCTTGGGTGGGGGTGAGCAGTTCTTC.

The chain uses TRBV19 and TRBJ2-5, with 7 bases fitting TRBD1. Germline V gives CDR1 LNHDA, CDR2 SQIVND (reference sequence). The V gene end was trimmed by 6 bases and the J gene end by 4 bases; junction bases not matched to a gene: 5. This CDR3 contains 13 residues. CDR3 sequence reads: CASSETGRETQYF. DNA for the CDR3: TGTGCCAGTAGCGAGACAGGGAGAGAGACCCAGTACTTC.

The chain links TRBV30 to TRBJ2-5; D remains ambiguous. Trimming took off 0 bases at V and 5 bases at J, with 7 bases between the two ends. The CDR3 runs 12 residues. Germline V gene sequence: CDR1 GTSNPN, CDR2 SVGIG (reference sequence). CDR3 sequence: CAWSVMGETQYF. CDR3 nucleotides: TGTGCCTGGAGTGTAATGGGGGAGACCCAGTACTTC.

The V and J genes are TRBV10-3 and TRBJ2-7, with TRBD1 matching over 10 bases. Germline CDR1 is ENHRY and CDR2 is SYGVKD. The CDR3 length is 16 residues. The trim removed 2 bases at V and 5 bases at J, leaving 9 bases unmatched. The CDR3 coding sequence is TGTGCCATCAGTGAGCCGGGACAGGGGAAAGGGAACGAGCAGTACTTC. It is translated as CAISEPGQGKGNEQYF.

This clone was counted a single time. V usage is TRBV30 and J usage is TRBJ2-5; 7 positions match TRBD2. V lost 1 base and J lost 4; bases outside the gene matches: 0. CDR3 length equals 12 residues. Germline CDR1 is GTSNPN and CDR2 is SVGIG (reference sequence). This chain's CDR3 is CAWSGLAETQYF. In DNA form, the CDR3 reads TGTGCCTGGAGTGGACTAGCAGAGACCCAGTACTTC.

This chain links TRBV4-1 with TRBJ2-7; 10 bases agree with TRBD1. The junction had 9 bases not matched to a gene; V was cut back by 4 bases and J by 3 bases. The CDR3 is 16 amino acids. Germline V gives CDR1 MGHRA, CDR2 YSYEKL. In nucleotides, the CDR3 is TGCGCCAGCAGCCCCCGGACAGGGGGTATGATCTACGAGCAGTACTTC. It specifies CASSPRTGGMIYEQYF.

The rearrangement uses TRBV20-1 and TRBJ1-1, with TRBD1 as a possible D gene (5 bases). The ends were cut back, 4 bases at V and 9 bases at J, with 12 bases in the middle. Germline V gives CDR1 DFQATT, CDR2 SNEGSKA (reference sequence). CDR3 length: 11 residues. CDR3 loop: CSATPDRQAFF. The DNA of the CDR3 is TGCAGTGCTACCCCAGACAGACAAGCTTTCTTT.

The V and J genes are TRBV5-1 and TRBJ1-2; the D gene is possibly TRBD1 (5 bases). V gave up 3 bases and J gave up 3 bases, with 9 bases separating them. Germline V lookup: CDR1 SGHRS, CDR2 YFSETQ. The CDR3 covers 13 residues. CDR3 coding DNA: TGCGCCAGCAGCTACGACAGAGACTATGGCTACACCTTC. This gives the protein CASSYDRDYGYTF.